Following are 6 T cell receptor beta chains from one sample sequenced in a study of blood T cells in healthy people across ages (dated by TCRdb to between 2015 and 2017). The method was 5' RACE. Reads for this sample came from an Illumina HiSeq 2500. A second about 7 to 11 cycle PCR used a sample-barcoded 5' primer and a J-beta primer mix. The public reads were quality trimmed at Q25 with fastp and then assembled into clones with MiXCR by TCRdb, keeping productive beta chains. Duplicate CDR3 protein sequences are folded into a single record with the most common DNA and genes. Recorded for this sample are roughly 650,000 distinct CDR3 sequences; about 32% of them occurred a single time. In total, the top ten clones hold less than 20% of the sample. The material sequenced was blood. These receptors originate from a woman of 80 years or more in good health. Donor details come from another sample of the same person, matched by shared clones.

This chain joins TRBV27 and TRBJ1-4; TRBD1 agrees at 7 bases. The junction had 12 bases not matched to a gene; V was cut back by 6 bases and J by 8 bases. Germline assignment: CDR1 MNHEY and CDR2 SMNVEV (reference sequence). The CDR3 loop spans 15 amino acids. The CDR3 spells CASSQITGVGEKLFF. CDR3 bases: TGTGCCAGCAGCCAGATCACAGGGGTTGGGGAAAAACTGTTTTTT.

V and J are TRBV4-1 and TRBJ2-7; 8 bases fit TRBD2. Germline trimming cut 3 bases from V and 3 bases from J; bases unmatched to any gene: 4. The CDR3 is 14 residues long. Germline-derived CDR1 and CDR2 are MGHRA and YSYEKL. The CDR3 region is CASSQRGEGYEQYF. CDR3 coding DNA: TGCGCCAGCAGCCAGCGGGGGGAGGGCTACGAGCAGTACTTC.

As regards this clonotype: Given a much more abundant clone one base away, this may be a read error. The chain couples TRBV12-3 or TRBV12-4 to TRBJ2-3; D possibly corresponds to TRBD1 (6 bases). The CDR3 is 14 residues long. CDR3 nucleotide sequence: TGTGCCAGCAGTTTCTCCAGGGGCACAGATACGCGGTATTTT. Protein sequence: CASSFSRGTDTRYF.

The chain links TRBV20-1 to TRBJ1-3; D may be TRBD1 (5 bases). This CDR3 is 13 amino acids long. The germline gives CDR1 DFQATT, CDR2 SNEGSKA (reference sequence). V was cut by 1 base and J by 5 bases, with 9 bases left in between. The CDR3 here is CSARVDRRNTIYF. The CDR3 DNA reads TGCAGTGCTAGAGTAGACAGAAGAAACACCATATATTTT.

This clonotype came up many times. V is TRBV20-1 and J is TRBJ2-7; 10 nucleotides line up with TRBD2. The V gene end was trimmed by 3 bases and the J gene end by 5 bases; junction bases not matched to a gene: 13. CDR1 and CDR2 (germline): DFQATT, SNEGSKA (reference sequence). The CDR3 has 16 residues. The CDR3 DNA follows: TGCAGTGCTAGGGTCTCTAGCGGGGGCCGGCGGGACGAGCAGTACTTC. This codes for CSARVSSGGRRDEQYF.

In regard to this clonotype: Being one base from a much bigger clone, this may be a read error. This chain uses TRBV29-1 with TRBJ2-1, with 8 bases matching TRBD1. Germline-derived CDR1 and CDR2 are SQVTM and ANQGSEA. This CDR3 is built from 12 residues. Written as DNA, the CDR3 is TGCGGCGCCGGACAGGGTTCTAATGAGCAGTTCTTC. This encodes CGAGQGSNEQFF.